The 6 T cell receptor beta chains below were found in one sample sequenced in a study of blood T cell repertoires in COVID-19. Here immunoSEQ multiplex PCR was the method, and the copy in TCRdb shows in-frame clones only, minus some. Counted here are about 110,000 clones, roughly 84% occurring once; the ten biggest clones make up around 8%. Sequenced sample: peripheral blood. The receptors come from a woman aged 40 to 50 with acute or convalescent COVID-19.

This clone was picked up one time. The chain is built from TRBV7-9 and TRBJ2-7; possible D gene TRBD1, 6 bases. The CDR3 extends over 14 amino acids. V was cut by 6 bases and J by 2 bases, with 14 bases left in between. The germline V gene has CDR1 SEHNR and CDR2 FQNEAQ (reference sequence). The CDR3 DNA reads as TGTGCCAGCAGTCCCACAGGGAGAACCTACGAGCAGTACTTC. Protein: CASSPTGRTYEQYF.

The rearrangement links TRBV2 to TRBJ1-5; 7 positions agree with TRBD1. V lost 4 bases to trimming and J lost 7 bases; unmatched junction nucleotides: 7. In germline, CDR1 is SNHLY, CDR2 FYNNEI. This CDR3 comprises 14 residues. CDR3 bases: TGTGCCAGCAGTGGAGGGGCAGGGGGACAGCCCCAGCATTTT. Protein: CASSGGAGGQPQHF. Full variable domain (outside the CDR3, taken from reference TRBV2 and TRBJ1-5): EPEVTQTPSHQVTQMGQEVILRCVPISNHLYFYWYRQILGQKVEFLVSFYNNEISEKSEIFDDQFSVERPDGSNFTLKIRSTKLEDSAMYFCASSGGAGGQPQHFGDGTRLSIL.

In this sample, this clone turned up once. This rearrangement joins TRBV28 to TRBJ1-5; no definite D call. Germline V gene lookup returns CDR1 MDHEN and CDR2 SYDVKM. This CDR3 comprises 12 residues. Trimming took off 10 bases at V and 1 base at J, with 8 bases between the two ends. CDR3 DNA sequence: TGTGCCACCGAGGAAAGCAATCAGCCCCAGCATTTT. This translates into CATEESNQPQHF.

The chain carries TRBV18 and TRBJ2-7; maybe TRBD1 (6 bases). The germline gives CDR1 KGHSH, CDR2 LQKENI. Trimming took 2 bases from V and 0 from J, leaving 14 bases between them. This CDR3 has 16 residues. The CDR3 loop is CASSPSFVRGSYEQYF. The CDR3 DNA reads TGTGCCAGCTCACCAAGTTTTGTCAGGGGCTCCTACGAGCAGTACTTC.

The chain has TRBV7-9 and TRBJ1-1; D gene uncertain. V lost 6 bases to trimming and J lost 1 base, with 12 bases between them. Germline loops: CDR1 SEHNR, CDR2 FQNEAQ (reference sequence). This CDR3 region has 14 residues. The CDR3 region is CASRYTRENTEAFF. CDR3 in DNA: TGTGCCAGCAGGTATACCCGGGAGAACACTGAAGCTTTCTTT.

CDR3: CASSAGGSGANVLTF. DNA for the CDR3: TGTGCCAGCAGCGCCGGGGGTTCTGGGGCCAACGTCCTGACTTTC. The V call is TRBV7-7, the J call TRBJ2-6; D is perhaps TRBD2 (6 bases). The CDR3 has 15 residues. V was clipped by 5 bases and J by 1 base, with 9 bases between them. CDR1 and CDR2 from the germline V gene are SSHAT and FNYEAQ (reference sequence).